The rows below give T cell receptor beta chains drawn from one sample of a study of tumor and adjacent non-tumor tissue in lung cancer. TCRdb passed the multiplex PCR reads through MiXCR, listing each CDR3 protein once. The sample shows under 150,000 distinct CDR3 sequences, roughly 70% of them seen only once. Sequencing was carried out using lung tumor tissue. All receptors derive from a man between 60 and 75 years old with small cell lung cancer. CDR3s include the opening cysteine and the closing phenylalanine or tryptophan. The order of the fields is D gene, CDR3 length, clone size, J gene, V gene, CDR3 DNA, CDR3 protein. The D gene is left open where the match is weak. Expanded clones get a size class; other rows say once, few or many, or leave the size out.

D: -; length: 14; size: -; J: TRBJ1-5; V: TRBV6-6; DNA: TGTGCCAGCAGTTACTCGTGGAAGAATCAGGCCCAGCATTTT; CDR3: CASSYSWKNQAQHF
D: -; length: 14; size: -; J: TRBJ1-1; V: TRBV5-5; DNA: TGTGCCAGTAGGTATAGACGGGGGGCCACTGAAGCTTTCTTT; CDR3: CASRYRRGATEAFF
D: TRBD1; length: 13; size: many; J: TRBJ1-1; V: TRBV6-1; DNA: TGTGCCAGCGAGAGGGGGCGGAATACTGAAGCTTTCTTT; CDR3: CASERGRNTEAFF
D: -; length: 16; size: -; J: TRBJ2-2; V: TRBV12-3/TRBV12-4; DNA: TGTGCCAGCACCAGTGGACTAACAACGAACACCGGGGAGTTGTTTTTT; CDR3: CASTSGLTTNTGELFF
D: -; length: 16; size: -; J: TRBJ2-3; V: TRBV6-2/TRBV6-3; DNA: TGTGCCAGCAGTTACACGGACTCACCCTTCGCAGATACGCACTATTTT; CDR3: CASSYTDSPFADTHYF
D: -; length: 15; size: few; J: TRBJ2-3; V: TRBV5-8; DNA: TGTGCCAGCAGTAACATAGCGGACTACACAGATACGCAGTATTTT; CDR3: CASSNIADYTDTQYF
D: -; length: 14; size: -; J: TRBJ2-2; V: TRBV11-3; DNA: TGTGCCAGCAGCCTAGGCAGTGGCACTGGGGAGCTGTTTTTT; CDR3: CASSLGSGTGELFF
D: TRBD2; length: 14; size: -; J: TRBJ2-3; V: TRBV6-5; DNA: TGTGACAGCAACCAGCGGGAGACGACAGATACGCAGTATTTT; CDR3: CDSNQRETTDTQYF
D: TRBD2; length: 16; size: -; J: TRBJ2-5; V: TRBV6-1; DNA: TGTGCCAGCAGTGGTGGTGTAGCGGGAATACAGGAGACCCAGTATTTC; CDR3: CASSGGVAGIQETQYF
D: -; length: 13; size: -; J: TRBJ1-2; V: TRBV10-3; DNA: TGTGCCGCCAATCAGGACCGAAACTATGGCTACACCTTC; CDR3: CAANQDRNYGYTF
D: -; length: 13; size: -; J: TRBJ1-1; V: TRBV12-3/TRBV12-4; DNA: TGTGTCAGCAATACCGTAGGGGACACTGAAGCGTTCTTT; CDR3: CVSNTVGDTEAFF
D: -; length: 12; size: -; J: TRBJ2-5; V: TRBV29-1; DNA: TGCAGCGTTGTGCTGACAGCAAAGACCCAGTACTTC; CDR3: CSVVLTAKTQYF
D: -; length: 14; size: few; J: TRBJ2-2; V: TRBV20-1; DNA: TGCAGTGCTAGACTAGCCTTGAACACCGGGGAGCTGTTTTTT; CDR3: CSARLALNTGELFF
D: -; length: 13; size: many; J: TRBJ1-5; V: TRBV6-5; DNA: TGTGCCAGCAGTTACTCGTTTTATCAGCCCCAGCATTTT; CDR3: CASSYSFYQPQHF
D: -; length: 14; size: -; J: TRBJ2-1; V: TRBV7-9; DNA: TGTGCCAACAGCTTAATAGCGGAATACAGTGAGCAGTTCTTC; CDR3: CANSLIAEYSEQFF
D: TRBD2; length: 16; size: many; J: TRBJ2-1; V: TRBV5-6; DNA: TGTGCCAGCAGTCCGGGACTAGCGGGAGGCTTGGATGAGCAGTTCTTC; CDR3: CASSPGLAGGLDEQFF
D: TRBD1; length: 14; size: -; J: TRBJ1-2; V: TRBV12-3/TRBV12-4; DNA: TGTGCCAGCGGACAATGGACAGGGGGGAATGGCTACACCTTC; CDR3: CASGQWTGGNGYTF
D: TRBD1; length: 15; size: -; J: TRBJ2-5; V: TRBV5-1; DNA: TGCGCCAGCAGCTTGGAGAGGCAGGGGGCGGAGACCCAGTACTTC; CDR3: CASSLERQGAETQYF
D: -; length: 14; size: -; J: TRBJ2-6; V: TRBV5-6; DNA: TGTGCCAGCAGTTGGGTCTCTGGGGCCAACGTCCTGACTTTC; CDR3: CASSWVSGANVLTF